This T cell receptor (beta chain) was identified in a study of HIV-infected children after antiretroviral therapy interruption. The table lists this clonotype with a few counts. The V end was cut by 5 bases, the J end by 4 bases, with 17 bases between. From germline, CDR1 is LGHDT and CDR2 YNNKEL (reference sequence). This CDR3 is 15 amino acids long. Treatment here: PENTA 11 planned treatment interruption arm or continuous ART arm. RNA-based 3' RACE libraries used unique molecular identifiers. TCRdb independently ran MiXCR on the 3' RACE reads; one entry per CDR3 protein. Of approximately 89,000 distinct CDR3 sequences listed, about 6.3% are singletons.

The source of this sequence is a pool of human donors with HIV. Material: CD45RA+ CD4+ T cells from PBMCs, pooled from several time points, obtained from a donor given antiretroviral therapy, either interrupted or continuous. The subset denotes: naive CD4+ CD45RA+ CD45RO- T cells. The chain recombines TRBV3-1 with TRBJ1-1; D unresolved. CDR3 residues: CASSKGRALSTEAFF. CDR3 coding DNA: TGTGCCAGCAGCAAAGGACGGGCTCTGAGCACTGAAGCTTTCTTT.